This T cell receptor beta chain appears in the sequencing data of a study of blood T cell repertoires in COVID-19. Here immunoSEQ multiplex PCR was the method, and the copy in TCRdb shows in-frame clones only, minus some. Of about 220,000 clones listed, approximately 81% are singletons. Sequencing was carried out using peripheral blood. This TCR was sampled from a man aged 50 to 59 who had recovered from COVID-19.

CDR3 sequence (DNA): TGTGCCAGCAGTTCGGACAGAGAGGCCTCCTACGAGCAGTACTTC. Amino acids: CASSSDREASYEQYF. The V gene is TRBV28, the J gene TRBJ2-7, with a possible D match to TRBD1 (6 bases). This CDR3 spans 15 amino acids. In germline, CDR1 is MDHEN, CDR2 SYDVKM. With 4 bases removed from V and 0 bases from J, the gap between germline ends came to 13 bases.